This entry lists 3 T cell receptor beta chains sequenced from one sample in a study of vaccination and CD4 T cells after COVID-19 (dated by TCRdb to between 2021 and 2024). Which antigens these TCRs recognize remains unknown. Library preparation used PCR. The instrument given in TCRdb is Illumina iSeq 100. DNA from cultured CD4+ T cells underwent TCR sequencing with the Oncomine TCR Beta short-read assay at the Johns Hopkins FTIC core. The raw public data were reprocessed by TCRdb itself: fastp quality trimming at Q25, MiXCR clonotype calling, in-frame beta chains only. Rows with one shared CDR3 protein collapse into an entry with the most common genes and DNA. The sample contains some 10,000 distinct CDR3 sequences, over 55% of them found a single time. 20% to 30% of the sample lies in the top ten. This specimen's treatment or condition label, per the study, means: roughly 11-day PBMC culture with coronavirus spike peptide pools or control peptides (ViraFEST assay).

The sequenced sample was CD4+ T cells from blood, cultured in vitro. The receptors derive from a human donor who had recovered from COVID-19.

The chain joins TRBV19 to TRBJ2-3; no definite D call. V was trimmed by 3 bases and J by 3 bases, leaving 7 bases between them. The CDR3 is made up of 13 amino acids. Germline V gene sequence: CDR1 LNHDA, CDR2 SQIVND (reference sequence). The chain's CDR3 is CASSIMQTDTQYF. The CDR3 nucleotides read TGTGCCAGTAGTATTATGCAAACAGATACGCAGTATTTT.

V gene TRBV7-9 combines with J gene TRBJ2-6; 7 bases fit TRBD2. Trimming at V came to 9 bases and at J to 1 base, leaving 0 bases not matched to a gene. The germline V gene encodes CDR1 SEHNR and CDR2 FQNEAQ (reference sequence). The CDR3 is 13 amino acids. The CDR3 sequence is CASSGSGANVLTF. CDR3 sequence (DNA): TGTGCCAGTAGCGGGTCTGGGGCCAACGTCCTGACTTTC.

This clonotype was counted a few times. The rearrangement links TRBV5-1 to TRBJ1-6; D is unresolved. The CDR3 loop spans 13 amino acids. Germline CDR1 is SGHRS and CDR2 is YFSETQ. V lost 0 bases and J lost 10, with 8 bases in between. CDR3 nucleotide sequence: TGCGCCAGCAGCTTGGAGTCTCGGTCACCCCTCCACTTT. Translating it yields CASSLESRSPLHF.